This TCR beta chain emerged from a study of shared clonotypes between healthy human individuals. The study, taken as a whole, reports: As a rule, naive subsets had a larger estimated richness than memory subsets.

Looked up from germline, CDR1 is SNHLY and CDR2 is FYNNEI. The J segment lost 3 bases and the V segment lost 1 base, leaving 11 bases of the junction unmatched. The CDR3 has 17 amino acids. The naive CD8 subset, CD45RO-negative cells positively selected for CCR7, excluded terminally differentiated effector memory CD45RA+ cells. In the case of this clone: Its target is not known.

The test was conducted at deep level. Several immunoSEQ plates received, in even portions, the genomic DNA of each subset. Measured with immunoSEQ multiplex PCR; TCRdb has only the in-frame clones, and not every one. The table includes 1.5 million to 2.5 million clones, less than 95% detected once. The clonotype originates from a man aged 18 to 30 in good health. Material: naive CD8+ T cells sorted from blood. The chain links TRBV2 to TRBJ1-2; 7 bases fit TRBD1. This CDR3 is CASSEVGTVSLYYGYTF. The CDR3 DNA reads TGTGCCAGCAGTGAAGTAGGGACAGTTTCCCTATACTATGGCTACACCTTC.